This T cell receptor beta chain was recovered during a study of blood T cell repertoires in COVID-19. Germline assignment: CDR1 LGHNA and CDR2 YSLEER. With V trimmed by 2 bases and J by 7 bases, 6 bases remained unmatched. This CDR3 is built from 15 residues. The protocol was immunoSEQ multiplex PCR, while the TCRdb copy is restricted to in-frame clones and leaves out a portion. The sample contains 200,000 or so clones, 88% of which appear only once. Sequenced sample: peripheral blood. The source of this sequence is a man between 70 and 80 years old with active or convalescent COVID-19. The rearrangement links TRBV4-3 to TRBJ1-2, with 11 bases fitting TRBD1. The CDR3 DNA follows: TGCGCCAGCAGCCAACCGGGACAGGGGGATATTGGCTACACCTTC. It encodes CASSQPGQGDIGYTF.